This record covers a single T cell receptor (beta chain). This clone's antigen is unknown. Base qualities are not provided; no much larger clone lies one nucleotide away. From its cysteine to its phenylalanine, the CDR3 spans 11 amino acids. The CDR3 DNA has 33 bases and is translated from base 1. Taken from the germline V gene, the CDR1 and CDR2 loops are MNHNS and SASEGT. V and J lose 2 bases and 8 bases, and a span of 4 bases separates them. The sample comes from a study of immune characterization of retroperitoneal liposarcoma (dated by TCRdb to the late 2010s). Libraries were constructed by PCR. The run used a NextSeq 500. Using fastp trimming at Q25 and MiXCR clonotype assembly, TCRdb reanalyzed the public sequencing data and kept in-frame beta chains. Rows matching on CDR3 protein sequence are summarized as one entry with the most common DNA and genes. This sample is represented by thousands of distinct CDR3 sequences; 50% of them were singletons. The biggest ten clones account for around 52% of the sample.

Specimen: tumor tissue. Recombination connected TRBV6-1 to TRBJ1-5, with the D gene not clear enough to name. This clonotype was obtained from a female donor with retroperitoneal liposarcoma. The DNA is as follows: TGTGCCAGCAGTGAATCCGAGCCCCAGCATTTT. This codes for CASSESEPQHF.